The next 5 T cell receptor beta chains were all read from a single sample in a study of T-cell memory formation after mild COVID-19. One entry per CDR3 protein results from TCRdb running MiXCR on the 5' RACE reads. The data hold 550,000 to 700,000 distinct CDR3 sequences, with 17% observed a single time. Sequenced input: PBMCs or a T cell subset sorted from them (not recorded which). These receptors came from an adult woman who had mild COVID-19 (a few samples of this study predate the infection). Cell type and time point are not known.

Concerning this clonotype itself: At one end, the junction sequence differs from germline, possibly due to a read error. The V gene is TRBV7-9, the J gene TRBJ2-2, with D unclear. Germline CDR1 is SEHNR and CDR2 is FQNEAQ (reference sequence). The CDR3 has 16 residues. CDR3: CAISLAPGSYTGELFF. The CDR3 DNA reads TGTGCCATCAGCTTAGCTCCAGGCTCCTACACCGGGGAGCTGTTTTTT.

The chain has TRBV5-1 and TRBJ2-7; D may be TRBD1 (7 bases). In germline, CDR1 is SGHRS, CDR2 YFSETQ. The V end was cut by 1 base, the J end by 3 bases, with 11 bases between. The CDR3 totals 14 residues. The CDR3 nucleotides read TGCGCCAGCAGCTTGAGTCAGGGGGGCTACGAGCAGTACTTC. Translation gives CASSLSQGGYEQYF. Variable domain in full (rest from reference TRBV5-1 and TRBJ2-7): KAGVTQTPRYLIKTRGQQVTLSCSPISGHRSVSWYQQTPGQGLQFLFEYFSETQRNKGNFPGRFSGRQFSNSRSEMNVSTLELGDSALYLCASSLSQGGYEQYFGPGTRLTVT.

This clonotype was detected a few times. This sequence joins TRBV4-1 and TRBJ1-1, with D hard to call. Germline assignment: CDR1 MGHRA and CDR2 YSYEKL. V was clipped by 4 bases and J by 0 bases, with 15 bases between them. This CDR3 is 16 amino acids long. The CDR3 nucleotides are TGCGCCAGCAGCCCCTGGGGAGGGCGGATGAACACTGAAGCTTTCTTT. Its protein is CASSPWGGRMNTEAFF.

This clonotype was counted at least ten times. This chain joins TRBV6-5 and TRBJ1-1; tentatively, D is TRBD1 (6 bases). CDR1 and CDR2 from the germline V gene are MNHEY and SVGAGI. The CDR3 covers 13 residues. Trimming left V 6 bases short and J 1 base short, with 9 bases between. CDR3 sequence: CASSRTENTEAFF. In DNA, the CDR3 is TGTGCCAGCAGCCGGACAGAGAACACTGAAGCTTTCTTT.

The rearrangement joins TRBV29-1 to TRBJ2-1, with TRBD1 matching 8 bases. This CDR3 is 12 amino acids long. The J segment lost 6 bases and the V segment lost 4 bases, leaving 2 bases of the junction unmatched. Germline loops: CDR1 SQVTM, CDR2 ANQGSEA. The CDR3, as DNA: TGCAGCGTTGCTGGACAGGGCAATGAGCAGTTCTTC. This translates into CSVAGQGNEQFF.